This passage covers 16 T cell receptor beta chains from one sample sequenced in a study of early stage breast cancer tumors. Profiling relied on immunoSEQ multiplex PCR, and the TCRdb table lists in-frame clones only, not all of them. The sample includes 50,000 to 65,000 clones, just over 90% of them seen just once. The sequenced sample consisted of blood. Receptors were obtained from a person aged 70 to 79 with breast cancer.

This chain links TRBV15 with TRBJ2-5; TRBD2 might be the D (5 bases). This CDR3 region has 17 residues. Trimming left V 0 bases short and J 3 bases short, with 17 bases between. Germline V gene lookup returns CDR1 LNHNV and CDR2 YYDKDF (reference sequence). The CDR3 DNA reads as TGTGCCACCAGCAGAGATCCCCGACGGCTAGCCGAAGAGACCCAGTACTTC. Its protein product is CATSRDPRRLAEETQYF.

The chain couples TRBV27 to TRBJ1-1, with D perhaps matching TRBD1 (5 bases). Trimming left V 3 bases short and J 3 bases short, with 8 bases between. There are 13 residues in the CDR3. In germline, CDR1 is MNHEY, CDR2 SMNVEV (reference sequence). The CDR3 sequence: CASSFSGDTEAFF. The CDR3 nucleotides read TGTGCCAGCAGTTTTTCGGGGGACACTGAAGCTTTCTTT.

The V and J genes are TRBV4-1 and TRBJ2-7, with TRBD2 as a possible D gene (6 bases). The germline gives CDR1 MGHRA, CDR2 YSYEKL. The V and J ends lost 0 bases and 4 bases respectively, with 10 bases between them. There are 14 residues in the CDR3. CDR3 DNA sequence: TGCGCCAGCAGCCAAGATGATCGGGAGTACGAGCAGTACTTC. Residues: CASSQDDREYEQYF.

J is TRBJ2-5 and V is TRBV18; 7 positions match TRBD1. CDR3 size: 15 residues. Trimming removed 0 bases from V and 3 bases from J; junction bases left unmatched: 4. Germline V gives CDR1 KGHSH, CDR2 LQKENI. The CDR3 reads CASSPPGGTKETQYF. CDR3 nucleotides: TGTGCCAGCTCACCACCAGGGGGCACGAAAGAGACCCAGTACTTC.

The chain carries TRBV10-3 and TRBJ2-5, with a possible D match to TRBD1 (5 bases). CDR1 and CDR2 (germline): ENHRY, SYGVKD. V was clipped by 10 bases and J by 1 base, with 13 bases between them. The CDR3 consists of 13 residues. CDR3 residues: CATQWGSQETQYF. The CDR3 region has the DNA TGTGCCACCCAATGGGGCAGCCAAGAGACCCAGTACTTC.

V gene TRBV15 combines with J gene TRBJ2-5, with D perhaps TRBD1 (6 bases). The germline V gene has CDR1 LNHNV and CDR2 YYDKDF (reference sequence). V was shortened by 0 bases and J by 4 bases, with 15 bases between the two germline ends. The CDR3 consists of 16 residues. CDR3 sequence reads: CATSREAQGVGETQYF. Here the CDR3 DNA reads TGTGCCACCAGCAGAGAGGCACAGGGAGTGGGAGAGACCCAGTACTTC.

Points on this clone: Compared with germline, one end of the junction differs, possibly owing to a read error. The chain joins TRBV7-7 to TRBJ2-7; 7 positions agree with TRBD2. The length of the CDR3 is 15 residues. The germline V gene has CDR1 SSHAT and CDR2 FNYEAQ (reference sequence). This CDR3 is CASSALSGPSYEQYF. CDR3 DNA: TGTGCTAGCAGCGCCCTTAGCGGGCCCTCCTACGAGCAGTACTTC.

The chain couples TRBV2 to TRBJ1-2; 9 bases map to TRBD1. The germline V gene has CDR1 SNHLY and CDR2 FYNNEI. With 8 bases clipped from V and 6 bases from J, the junction kept 10 bases outside the gene matches. The CDR3 extends over 14 amino acids. Here the CDR3 reads CASFKQGAWDGYTF. The CDR3 DNA is TGTGCCAGCTTTAAACAGGGGGCTTGGGATGGCTACACCTTC.

This clone has only a few counts. The chain carries TRBV7-9 and TRBJ2-2; no firm D call. The V end lost 11 bases, the J end lost 6 bases, and 22 bases lay between the germline ends. The CDR3 totals 15 residues. The germline CDR1 and CDR2 sequences are SEHNR and FQNEAQ (reference sequence). CDR3 nucleotides: TGTGCCGGATCGGTCGTCAGCTTGCAGGCCGGGGAGCTGTTTTTT. Translated, it gives CAGSVVSLQAGELFF.

The chain joins TRBV14 to TRBJ2-1; 15 positions match TRBD2. The CDR3 consists of 17 residues. Per the germline V gene, CDR1 is SGHDN and CDR2 is FVKESK. V dropped 2 bases and J dropped 8; count of bases not matched to a gene: 7. The CDR3 region has the DNA TGTGCCAGCAGCCAACGAAGGACTAGCGGGGGGGCTGATGAGCAGTTCTTC. Its translation is CASSQRRTSGGADEQFF.

The chain has TRBV19 and TRBJ2-5; 7 positions agree with TRBD1. CDR1 and CDR2 (germline): LNHDA, SQIVND (reference sequence). This CDR3 has 15 residues. V was clipped by 7 bases and J by 9 bases; unmatched bases: 17. CDR3 coding DNA: TGTGCCAGTACCTCAACAGGGGACAGCGGTGCGGCCCAGTACTTC. This gives the protein CASTSTGDSGAAQYF.

The rearrangement uses TRBV7-8 and TRBJ2-7; unclear D gene. The CDR3 spans 14 residues. Germline V gives CDR1 SGHVS, CDR2 FQNEAQ. Trimming took 4 bases from V and 2 from J, leaving 12 bases between them. The chain's CDR3 is CASSSSSATYEQYF. The DNA of the CDR3 is TGTGCCAGCAGCTCATCGAGCGCGACCTACGAGCAGTACTTC. Filled out from reference TRBV7-8 and TRBJ2-7, the complete variable domain reads GAGVSQSPRYKVAKRGQDVALRCDPISGHVSLFWYQQALGQGPEFLTYFQNEAQLDKSGLPSDRFFAERPEGSVSTLKIQRTQQEDSAVYLCASSSSSATYEQYFGPGTRLTVT.

The chain employs TRBV10-1 and TRBJ2-2; a possible D gene is TRBD2 (6 bases). V lost 4 bases, J lost 5 bases, and 11 bases lay in between. Germline CDR1 and CDR2: WNHNN and SYGVQD (reference sequence). This CDR3 has 14 residues. The CDR3 sequence is CASSVLATTGELFF. In DNA form, the CDR3 reads TGCGCCAGCAGTGTGCTAGCGACAACCGGGGAGCTGTTTTTT.

CDR3 in amino acids: CASSRDRGNYGYTF. CDR3 in DNA: TGTGCCAGTAGCAGGGACAGGGGTAACTATGGCTACACCTTC. The chain couples TRBV19 to TRBJ1-2, with 10 bases fitting TRBD1. There are 14 residues in the CDR3. Germline V gene data show CDR1 as LNHDA and CDR2 as SQIVND (reference sequence). Trimming at V came to 6 bases and at J to 1 base, leaving 2 bases not matched to a gene.

This chain connects TRBV5-1 to TRBJ2-3, with D tentatively TRBD1 (6 bases). V lost 1 base and J lost 4, with 13 bases in between. The germline V gene encodes CDR1 SGHRS and CDR2 YFSETQ. The CDR3 runs 15 residues. CDR3 protein: CASSLTHRDPDTQYF. In DNA, the CDR3 is TGCGCCAGCAGCTTGACCCACAGGGACCCAGATACGCAGTATTTT. Full variable domain (outside the CDR3, taken from reference TRBV5-1 and TRBJ2-3): KAGVTQTPRYLIKTRGQQVTLSCSPISGHRSVSWYQQTPGQGLQFLFEYFSETQRNKGNFPGRFSGRQFSNSRSEMNVSTLELGDSALYLCASSLTHRDPDTQYFGPGTRLTVL.

This chain links TRBV5-1 with TRBJ2-2, with 7 bases lining up with TRBD2. The CDR3 is 15 residues long. J lost 4 bases, V lost 9 bases, and 12 bases had no gene match. Germline assignment: CDR1 SGHRS and CDR2 YFSETQ. CDR3 protein: CATSFTASGTGELFF. The DNA of the CDR3 is TGCGCCACTTCATTCACGGCTAGCGGCACCGGGGAGCTGTTTTTT.